The rows below give T cell receptor beta chains drawn from one sample of a study of early T cells in non-severe SARS-CoV-2 infection. In TCRdb, the 5' RACE reads were re-called with MiXCR into one record per CDR3 protein. Found here are 50,000 to 65,000 distinct CDR3 sequences, around 18% of them singletons; the top ten hold roughly 10%. The starting material was whole blood, obtained at baseline. The receptors come from an adult who was a healthcare worker with PCR-confirmed SARS-CoV-2 infection or an uninfected control (not recorded which). CDR3s leave out the opening cysteine and the closing phenylalanine or tryptophan.

v_call | cdr3_length | cdr3_aa
TRBV5-4 | 17 | ASSLALSGANSGANVLT
TRBV25-1 | 11 | ASSKRLENTIY
TRBV11-2 | 13 | ASSLDNSATFTLH
TRBV28 | 11 | ASSRQVYTEAF
TRBV7-2 | 14 | ASSSPQGARETEAF
TRBV9 | 13 | ASSVADGSTFEQY
TRBV7-2 | 12 | ASSLTGVDSPLH
TRBV29-1 | 13 | SVEIGGDGSGEQY
TRBV7-9 | 13 | ASSLGLALLDTQY
TRBV9 | 11 | ASSVGGAETQY
TRBV10-3 | 12 | AISGDRGNQPQH
TRBV20-1 | 11 | SARDGVNSPLH
TRBV9 | 14 | ASSVEGKQGVSPLH
TRBV29-1 | 11 | SVLAGDGETQY
TRBV28 | 12 | ASKIPDSYNEQF
TRBV20-1 | 12 | SARDARIGYGYT
TRBV2 | 12 | ASTGTAYNSPLH
TRBV29-1 | 12 | SAVTSGSSYEQY
TRBV20-1 | 11 | SAPDGGPGAPI
TRBV19 | 13 | ASSIASASAGELF
TRBV19 | 10 | ASSSGFYEQY
TRBV5-4 | 13 | ASSLDWGVTGELF
TRBV7-9 | 12 | ASSSYGTEETQY
TRBV19 | 13 | ASRSVRTADYGYT
TRBV4-2 | 14 | ASSQRYRDSGSPLH
TRBV7-6 | 13 | ASSLLQGAWDEQY
TRBV19 | 13 | ASSTGQFSGNTIY
TRBV3-1 | 12 | ASSRNRANYGYT
TRBV6-2/TRBV6-3 | 14 | ASSLGQTANTGELF
TRBV3-1 | 11 | ASSQNRETPLH
TRBV11-3 | 12 | ASSLGTGTDTQY
TRBV7-9 | 12 | ASSFPTAQETQY
TRBV6-6 | 13 | ASSHRTGSSYEQY
TRBV11-2 | 12 | ASTVTVPSYEQY
TRBV20-1 | 9 | SARTSYGYT
TRBV15 | 12 | ATRPRSPNQPQH
TRBV6-4 | 11 | ASSGTELDTQY
TRBV28 | 12 | ASSERAGVYGYT
TRBV7-6 | 14 | ASSPISAGDRYEQY
TRBV6-5 | 13 | ASSYHGQGTDTQY
TRBV5-4 | 11 | ASSLGQSYEQY
TRBV2 | 12 | ASSDPAEQETQY
TRBV6-5 | 13 | ASSYEPGQGNEQF
TRBV14 | 11 | ASSQTGGAEQY
TRBV7-6 | 13 | ASTTWGQGTGELF
TRBV29-1 | 12 | SVVFGRGITEAF
TRBV3-1 | 17 | ASSQTYQGGGSSGNTIY
TRBV13 | 11 | ASENRPGYGYT
TRBV7-2 | 13 | ASSLMRGANNEQF
TRBV7-2 | 17 | ASSPQGGRGRSGKNIQY
TRBV5-1 | 10 | ASSAENYEQY
TRBV6-5 | 11 | ASSYSEGQPQH
TRBV12-3/TRBV12-4 | 13 | ASSPGTNGAHEQF
TRBV7-2 | 13 | ASSLDRTTNYGYT
TRBV7-8 | 13 | ASSSTHAGTGELF